These 18 T cell receptor beta chains share one sample of origin, sequenced in a study of PD-1 blockade in classical Hodgkin lymphoma. All trial patients relapsed after autologous stem cell transplantation. Data came from immunoSEQ multiplex PCR; TCRdb stores just in-frame clones and leaves some out. The data show 20,000 to 25,000 clones, with 65% to 85% seen just once and approximately 7.9% held by the top ten. The material was peripheral blood mononuclear cells (PBMCs), obtained before the second cycle of nivolumab. These receptors came from a human donor with classical Hodgkin lymphoma.

This rearrangement joins TRBV4-2 to TRBJ2-7, with 9 bases matching TRBD2. This CDR3 has 15 amino acids. V trimming: 0 bases; J trimming: 4 bases; junction bases outside the gene matches: 4. Germline CDR1 reads LGHNA; CDR2 reads YNFKEQ. This chain's CDR3 is CASSQEAGGPYEQYF. The DNA for the CDR3 is TGTGCCAGCAGCCAAGAGGCGGGGGGGCCGTACGAGCAGTACTTC.

The rearrangement uses TRBV7-9 and TRBJ2-7; 10 bases fit TRBD2. V shed 5 bases and J 2 bases; nucleotides not matched to a gene: 3. This CDR3 comprises 14 residues. Germline values: CDR1 SEHNR, CDR2 FQNEAQ (reference sequence). Here the CDR3 reads CASSPSGGTYEQYF. For the CDR3, the DNA is TGTGCCAGCAGCCCTAGCGGGGGAACCTACGAGCAGTACTTC. Full variable domain (missing parts from reference TRBV7-9 and TRBJ2-7): DTGVSQNPRHKITKRGQNVTFRCDPISEHNRLYWYRQTLGQGPEFLTYFQNEAQLEKSRLLSDRFSAERPKGSFSTLEIQRTEQGDSAMYLCASSPSGGTYEQYFGPGTRLTVT.

The chain has TRBV6-1 and TRBJ1-2; 9 positions agree with TRBD1. After removal of 10 bases from V and 8 bases from J, the junction contained 8 bases not matched to a gene. Germline CDR1 is MNHNS and CDR2 is SASEGT. This CDR3 spans 12 amino acids. The DNA of the CDR3 is TGTGCCAACAGCAGGACAGGGGAAGGCTACACCTTC. Residues: CANSRTGEGYTF.

The chain combines TRBV2 with TRBJ2-5, with a possible D match to TRBD1 (6 bases). CDR1 is SNHLY and CDR2 is FYNNEI in the germline V gene. The CDR3 is 12 residues long. V lost 5 bases and J lost 11, with 15 bases in between. CDR3 sequence: CASSYRVPEQYF. CDR3 in DNA: TGTGCCAGCAGTTACAGGGTTCCGGAGCAGTACTTC.

The rearrangement joins TRBV9 to TRBJ1-1; no firm D call. Germline-derived CDR1 and CDR2 are SGDLS and YYNGEE. V was pared by 3 bases and J by 2 bases, with 17 bases between. There are 16 residues in the CDR3. CDR3: CASSEFGWAENTEAFF. The CDR3 DNA reads TGTGCCAGCAGCGAGTTTGGATGGGCTGAAAACACTGAAGCTTTCTTT.

The V call is TRBV6-1, the J call TRBJ1-1; 7 nucleotides agree with TRBD1. This CDR3 comprises 13 residues. Trimming cost V 6 bases and J 1 base; bases outside gene matches: 2. CDR1 is MNHNS, CDR2 SASEGT, per germline. The DNA for the CDR3 is TGTGCCAGCAGGACAGGGTGGAACACTGAAGCTTTCTTT. As protein: CASRTGWNTEAFF.

The CDR3, as DNA: TGTGCCAGCAGCTTAGAACACAGTCGTGAAAAACTGTTTTTT. Translating it yields CASSLEHSREKLFF. The chain is built from TRBV7-2 and TRBJ1-4; D uncertain. The V gene lost 1 base and the J gene lost 7 bases, with 10 bases spanning the gap. CDR3 size: 14 residues. CDR1 is SGHTA and CDR2 is FQGNSA in the germline V gene.

V is TRBV6-5 and J is TRBJ1-2; no clear D gene. Trimming stripped 5 bases from V and 8 bases from J, with 15 bases between. CDR1 and CDR2 from the germline V gene are MNHEY and SVGAGI. This CDR3 spans 13 amino acids. For the CDR3, the DNA is TGTGCCAGCAGTAACAGCCCGGTCGGGGGCTACACCTTC. Protein sequence: CASSNSPVGGYTF.

V gene TRBV6-6 combines with J gene TRBJ2-7; 9 bases match TRBD1. Germline V gives CDR1 MNHNY, CDR2 SVGAGI (reference sequence). This CDR3 is 14 amino acids long. The V and J ends lost 4 bases and 4 bases, in that order; junction bases with no gene match: 5. CDR3 in DNA: TGTGCCAGCAGTTCTGGGACAGGGTGGTACGAGCAGTACTTC. Its translation is CASSSGTGWYEQYF.

The chain uses TRBV7-9 and TRBJ2-4, with D hard to call. V was trimmed by 0 bases and J by 2 bases, leaving 5 bases between them. Germline V gives CDR1 SEHNR, CDR2 FQNEAQ (reference sequence). The CDR3 spans 14 residues. The CDR3 nucleotides are TGTGCCAGCAGCTTAGCAGGGACCAAAAACATTCAGTACTTC. This encodes CASSLAGTKNIQYF.

The chain recombines TRBV19 with TRBJ2-1; maybe TRBD1 (6 bases). Trimming cost V 6 bases and J 9 bases, with 15 bases left between them. The germline V gene encodes CDR1 LNHDA and CDR2 SQIVND (reference sequence). The CDR3 totals 13 residues. The CDR3 DNA sequence: TGTGCCAGTAGCGTTAGTGGGGGCGGTGAGCAGTTCTTC. As protein: CASSVSGGGEQFF.

The chain uses TRBV7-2 and TRBJ2-5; 9 bases match TRBD2. This CDR3 spans 16 amino acids. V lost 1 base, J lost 4 bases, and 7 bases stayed unmatched. In germline, CDR1 is SGHTA, CDR2 FQGNSA. CDR3 in amino acids: CASSLGGTSILETQYF. CDR3 DNA sequence: TGTGCCAGCAGCTTAGGTGGGACTAGCATCCTAGAGACCCAGTACTTC.

The chain uses TRBV7-9 and TRBJ1-6; D might be TRBD1 (5 bases). Germline CDR1 is SEHNR and CDR2 is FQNEAQ (reference sequence). V gave up 5 bases and J gave up 7 bases, with 18 bases separating them. This CDR3 is built from 16 residues. CDR3 region: CASSPNSGPKNSPLHF. CDR3 coding DNA: TGTGCCAGCAGCCCCAACTCGGGACCGAAGAATTCACCCCTCCACTTT.

This clone was observed once. The V and J genes are TRBV7-2 and TRBJ1-2; TRBD1 aligns across 8 bases. The CDR3 contains 13 residues. V was clipped by 5 bases and J by 4 bases; unmatched bases: 3. Per the germline V gene, CDR1 is SGHTA and CDR2 is FQGNSA. DNA for the CDR3: TGTGCCAGCAGCGTGGGACAGGCCTATGGCTACACCTTC. Its protein product is CASSVGQAYGYTF.

V is TRBV7-2 and J is TRBJ1-2; D unresolved. CDR1 is SGHTA and CDR2 is FQGNSA in the germline V gene. The CDR3 loop spans 13 amino acids. Trimming removed 5 bases at V and 4 bases at J, with 11 bases between. DNA for the CDR3: TGTGCCAGCAGCCTCGGGCCAGGCTATGGCTACACCTTC. Its protein is CASSLGPGYGYTF.

The genes are TRBV5-1 and TRBJ1-1; D remains unclear. V was clipped by 0 bases and J by 4 bases, with 10 bases between them. From germline, CDR1 is SGHRS and CDR2 YFSETQ. CDR3 length: 14 residues. CDR3 protein: CASSLEKGFTEAFF. CDR3 DNA: TGCGCCAGCAGCTTGGAGAAGGGTTTCACTGAAGCTTTCTTT.

This clone was seen once. J is TRBJ1-1 and V is TRBV28; D not certain. The V gene lost 5 bases and the J gene lost 3 bases, with 10 bases spanning the gap. The CDR3 length is 13 residues. CDR1 is MDHEN and CDR2 is SYDVKM in the germline V gene. The chain's CDR3 is CASSMYYDTEAFF. In DNA, the CDR3 is TGTGCCAGCAGTATGTACTATGACACTGAAGCTTTCTTT.

The V call is TRBV2, the J call TRBJ1-1; 9 nucleotides match TRBD1. This CDR3 contains 15 residues. The V gene's germline CDR1 is SNHLY and CDR2 FYNNEI. With V trimmed by 5 bases and J by 1 base, 5 bases remained unmatched. CDR3 amino acids: CASSPPGQGNTEAFF. CDR3 sequence (DNA): TGTGCCAGCAGTCCCCCGGGACAGGGGAACACTGAAGCTTTCTTT.